One T cell receptor (beta chain) is described in this entry. This clone has a handful of counts. Its specific antigen is unknown. No much larger clonotype is one base removed from it; base qualities were not supplied. This entry belongs to a study of blood T cell repertoires in COVID-19 (dated by TCRdb to the early 2020s). As for the study more broadly: Collaborator samples came from the United States, Italy and Spain and covered acute and convalescent phases of COVID-19. Where available, HLA class I and class II types were taken from metadata supplied by the sample provider and were not determined by assay-based typing. The prospective study material was composed of cDNA or gDNA derived from T cells, B-cell-depleted T cells, or PBMCs. Nearly every sample came with metadata listing a de-identified subject ID, COVID-19 status, age in years and sex. A freely available public database, intended as a resource for researchers studying the immune response to SARS-CoV-2, is where the repertoires were released. Samples were obtained from the ongoing ImmuneRACE study (first 160 participants) and from roughly 1,300 subjects provided by 6 global collaborators. The dataset comprised deeply sampled blood TCRbeta repertoires from subjects exposed to, actively infected with, or recovered from COVID-19. What the research found in general, with its limitations: The quantity of clinical and demographic metadata differed by source and by participant and was supplied without curation.

The collaborating institutions used their own protocols to collect whole blood in K2EDTA tubes. For TCRbeta analysis, collaborators shipped samples as frozen whole blood, isolated PBMCs, or DNA extracted from either of those sample types. The immunoSEQ Assay, a bias-controlled multiplex PCR, was used to amplify TCRbeta CDR3 regions from genomic DNA. Processing in the source paper ran as follows. Within the assay, amplification of reference gene primers was used to estimate how many nucleated cells each sample contained. To quantify the absolute abundance of each unique TCRbeta CDR3 rearrangement, sequence reads were collapsed and filtered. For each sample, productive Simpson clonality was calculated by taking the square root of Simpson's diversity index across productive rearrangements. Drawn from immuneACCESS, this table holds only the in-frame rearrangements with V and J called that TCRdb kept. Clones are partly lost; checked studies trace under half to an unresolved V gene and leave the rest unexplained. V and J calls plus clone size are reproduced from that table; the DNA served to infer D and trimming. The sample table contains over 110,000 clones; only one count was recorded for about 80% of them. Under 4.5% of the sample goes to the ten largest clones.

This clonotype was sampled from a man in his fifties or sixties with acute or convalescent COVID-19. Sequencing used peripheral blood.

The CDR3 amino acid sequence is: CASSLLAEEYEQYF. In nucleotide form, the sequence is TGTGCCAGCAGCTTACTAGCGGAGGAATACGAGCAGTACTTC. Recombination linked TRBV7-2 to TRBJ2-7; 7 central nucleotides agree with TRBD2. The CDR3 contains 14 residues, cysteine and phenylalanine counted. Just the 42-base CDR3 DNA is kept, in frame starting at base 1. V is cut back by 2 bases and J by 4 bases, with 5 bases in the junction unmatched. The germline V gene gives CDR1 as SGHTA and CDR2 as FQGNSA.